This entry is about one T cell receptor (beta chain). Its cognate antigen is unknown. Researchers barred patients who had uncontrolled infection, other autoimmune disease, pregnancy or lactation. Deletions cut 8 bases from V and 5 bases from J, with 15 bases between. The CDR3 contains 13 residues. Germline-derived CDR1 and CDR2 are ENHRY and SYGVKD. Amplification yielded TCR beta CDR3 regions, with RNA transcripts as the source. HTBI primers were the set used in a first-round RT-PCR of the TCR CDR3. One entry per CDR3 protein, called by TCRdb with MiXCR from the multiplex PCR reads. The profile shows about 360,000 distinct CDR3 sequences, over 10% of them singletons. The record originates from a study of T cells in Graves' hyperthyroidism and ophthalmopathy. For the study at large: Blood was drawn when the patient was first diagnosed and still untreated. Study findings and constraints: Blood also showed most of the thyroid clonotypes that were expanded above 0.001. The model foresaw ophthalmopathy a median 6.5 months prior to onset.

The rearrangement joins TRBV10-3 to TRBJ2-5; perhaps TRBD2 as D (5 bases). The TCR sequence derives from a woman aged 18-29 years with Graves' hyperthyroidism. Sequencing used blood. The CDR3 reads CAISNGIRETQYF. The CDR3 DNA reads TGTGCCATCTCTAACGGGATCAGGGAGACCCAGTACTTC.